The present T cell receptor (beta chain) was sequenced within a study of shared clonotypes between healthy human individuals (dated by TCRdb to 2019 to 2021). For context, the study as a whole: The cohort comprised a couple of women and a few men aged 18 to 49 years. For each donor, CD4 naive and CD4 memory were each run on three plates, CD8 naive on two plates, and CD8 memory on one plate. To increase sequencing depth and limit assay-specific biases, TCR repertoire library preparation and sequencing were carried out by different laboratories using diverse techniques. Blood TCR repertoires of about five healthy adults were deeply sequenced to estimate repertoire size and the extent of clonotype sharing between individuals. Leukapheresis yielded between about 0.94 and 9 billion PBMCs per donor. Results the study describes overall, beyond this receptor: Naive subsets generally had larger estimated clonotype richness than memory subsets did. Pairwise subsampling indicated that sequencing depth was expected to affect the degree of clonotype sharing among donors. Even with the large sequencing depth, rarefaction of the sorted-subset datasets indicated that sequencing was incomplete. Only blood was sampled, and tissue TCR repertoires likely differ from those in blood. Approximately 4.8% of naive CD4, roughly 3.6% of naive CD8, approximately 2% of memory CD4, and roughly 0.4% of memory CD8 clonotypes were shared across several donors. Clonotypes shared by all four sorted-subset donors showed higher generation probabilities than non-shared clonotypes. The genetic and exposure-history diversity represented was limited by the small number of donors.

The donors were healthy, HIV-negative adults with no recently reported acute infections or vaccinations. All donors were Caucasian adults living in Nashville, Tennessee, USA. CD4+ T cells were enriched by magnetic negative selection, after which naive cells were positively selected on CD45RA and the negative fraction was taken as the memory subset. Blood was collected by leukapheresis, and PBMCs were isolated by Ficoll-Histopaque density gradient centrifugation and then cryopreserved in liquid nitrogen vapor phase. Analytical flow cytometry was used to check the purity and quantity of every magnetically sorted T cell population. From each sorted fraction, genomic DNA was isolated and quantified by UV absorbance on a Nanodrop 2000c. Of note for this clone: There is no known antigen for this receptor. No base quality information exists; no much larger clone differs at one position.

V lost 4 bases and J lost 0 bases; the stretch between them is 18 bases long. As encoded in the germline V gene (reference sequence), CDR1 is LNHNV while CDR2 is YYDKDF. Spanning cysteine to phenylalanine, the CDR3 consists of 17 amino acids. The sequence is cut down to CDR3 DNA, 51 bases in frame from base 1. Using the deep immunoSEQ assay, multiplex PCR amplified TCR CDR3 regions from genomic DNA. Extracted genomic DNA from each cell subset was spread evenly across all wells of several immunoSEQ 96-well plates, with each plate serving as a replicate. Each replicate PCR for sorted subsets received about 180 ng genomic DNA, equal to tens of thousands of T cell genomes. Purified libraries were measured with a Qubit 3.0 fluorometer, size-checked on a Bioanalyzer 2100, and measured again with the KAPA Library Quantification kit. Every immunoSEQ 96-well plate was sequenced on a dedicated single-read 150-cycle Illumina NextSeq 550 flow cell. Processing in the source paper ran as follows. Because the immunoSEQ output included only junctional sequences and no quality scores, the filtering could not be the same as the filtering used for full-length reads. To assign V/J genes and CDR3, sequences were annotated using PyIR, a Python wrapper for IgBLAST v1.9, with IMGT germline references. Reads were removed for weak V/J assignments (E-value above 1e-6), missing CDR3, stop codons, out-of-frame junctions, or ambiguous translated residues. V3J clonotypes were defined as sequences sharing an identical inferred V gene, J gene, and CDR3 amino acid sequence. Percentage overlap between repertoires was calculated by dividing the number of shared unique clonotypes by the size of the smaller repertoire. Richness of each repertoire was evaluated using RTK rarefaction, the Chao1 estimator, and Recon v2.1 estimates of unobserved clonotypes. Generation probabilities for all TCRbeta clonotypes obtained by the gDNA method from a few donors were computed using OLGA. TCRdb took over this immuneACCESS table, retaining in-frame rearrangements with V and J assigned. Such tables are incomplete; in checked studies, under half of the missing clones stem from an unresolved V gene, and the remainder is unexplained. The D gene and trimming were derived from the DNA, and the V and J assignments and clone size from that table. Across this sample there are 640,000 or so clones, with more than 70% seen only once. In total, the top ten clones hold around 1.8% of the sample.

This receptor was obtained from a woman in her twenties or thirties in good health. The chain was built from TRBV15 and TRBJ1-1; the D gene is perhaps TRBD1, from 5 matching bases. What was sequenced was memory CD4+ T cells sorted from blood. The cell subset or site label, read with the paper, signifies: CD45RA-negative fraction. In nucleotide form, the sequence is TGTGCCACCAGCAAGAGGGCCCCAACAGGATTGAACACTGAAGCTTTCTTT. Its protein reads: CATSKRAPTGLNTEAFF.